These T cell receptor beta chains were read from a single sample in a study of T cell responses to AZD1222 COVID-19 vaccine. Here immunoSEQ multiplex PCR was the method, and the copy in TCRdb shows in-frame clones only, minus some. In the table there are 100,000 to 150,000 clones, over 75% of which are singletons. Material: peripheral blood, obtained on day 0 of AZD1222 vaccination. All receptors come from an adult in good health. CDR3s include the opening cysteine and the closing phenylalanine or tryptophan. D genes are given only for firm matches. The size of a clone is reported for some rows only, either as once, few or many, or as a class for expanded clones.

>-|-|TRBV20-1|TRBJ1-4
TGCAGTGCTAGTAGGCAGAATAATGAAAAACTGTTTTTT
CSASRQNNEKLFF
>-|-|TRBV7-3|TRBJ2-3
TGTGCCAGCAGCCCTAAGGGGGGCGATACGCAGTATTTT
CASSPKGGDTQYF
>-|-|TRBV7-9|TRBJ1-2
TGTGCCAGCAGCTTAGGGGGACTAGGAGGCTACACCTTC
CASSLGGLGGYTF
>-|TRBD1|TRBV5-7|TRBJ1-5
TGTGCCAGCAGCTTCCGGGACAGCGCCCCAGGGAATCAGCCCCAGCATTTT
CASSFRDSAPGNQPQHF
>-|-|TRBV5-6|TRBJ2-5
TGTGCCAGCAGCTTGCCTAGAAAAGAGACCCAGTACTTC
CASSLPRKETQYF
>-|-|TRBV27|TRBJ2-7
TGTGCCAGCAGTTTATCGATGGCAGAGACTCTACGAGGGCAGTACTTC
CASSLSMAETLRGQYF
>-|-|TRBV7-2|TRBJ2-7
TGTGCCAGCAGCTTATTCCCTGGATACGAGCAGTACTTC
CASSLFPGYEQYF
>-|-|TRBV4-1|TRBJ2-5
TGCGCCAGCAGCCAAGATCCCTCGGGAGTTGAGACCCAGTACTTC
CASSQDPSGVETQYF
>-|TRBD1|TRBV28|TRBJ1-3
TGTGCCAGCAGTAACACTCAGGGGGAGAATTATGGAAACACCATATATTTT
CASSNTQGENYGNTIYF
>few|-|TRBV2|TRBJ1-1
TGTGCCAGCGCTGCCTCCGTGAACACTGAAGCTTTCTTT
CASAASVNTEAFF
>-|-|TRBV10-3|TRBJ2-5
TGTGCCATCAGTGAATCAGGGGTAGAGACCCAGTACTTC
CAISESGVETQYF
>-|-|TRBV7-9|TRBJ1-3
TGTGCCAGCAGCTTAGGAAGTGGAAACACCATATATTTT
CASSLGSGNTIYF
>-|TRBD2|TRBV7-3|TRBJ2-3
TGTGCCAGCAGCCCTAACCGAGGACTAGCGGGGGGCCGCACAGATACGCAGTATTTT
CASSPNRGLAGGRTDTQYF
>-|-|TRBV7-8|TRBJ1-5
TGTGCCAGCAGCTTAGGTTTAGGGGACCAGCCCCAGCATTTT
CASSLGLGDQPQHF
>-|-|TRBV7-2|TRBJ2-7
TGTGCCAGCAGCCCCAGTCACGGACTTGGGGGTGGCGAGCAGTACTTC
CASSPSHGLGGGEQYF
>-|TRBD2|TRBV2|TRBJ2-3
TGTGCCAGCAGAGAACCTAGCGGGGGGACCACAGATACGCAGTATTTT
CASREPSGGTTDTQYF
>-|TRBD1|TRBV12-3/TRBV12-4|TRBJ1-5
TGTGCCAGCAGCTCAATGACAGGGACGTTCCCGCATTTT
CASSSMTGTFPHF